This is a list of T cell receptor beta chains from one sample in a study of blood T cells in healthy people across ages. TCRdb independently ran MiXCR on the 5' RACE reads; one entry per CDR3 protein. The sample lists about 1.1 million distinct CDR3 sequences, more than 30% seen once, with 13% in the top ten. Sequencing was performed on blood. All receptors come from a man between 18 and 35 years old in good health. Each CDR3 is given with its conserved first and last residue. Each record gives: clone size, J gene, D gene, V gene, CDR3 length, CDR3 DNA, CDR3 protein. The D gene is left open where the match is weak. Expanded clones get a size class; other rows say once, few or many, or leave the size out.

clone size: once
J gene: TRBJ1-1
D gene: -
V gene: TRBV20-1
CDR3 length: 13
CDR3 DNA: TGCAGTGCCCCCCAAGGAGGGGACACTGAAGCTTTCTTT
CDR3 protein: CSAPQGGDTEAFF

clone size: -
J gene: TRBJ2-1
D gene: -
V gene: TRBV9
CDR3 length: 16
CDR3 DNA: TGTGCCAGCAGCCCCCCAGTAGGCAGCTCCTACAATGAGCAGTTCTTC
CDR3 protein: CASSPPVGSSYNEQFF

clone size: -
J gene: TRBJ2-5
D gene: -
V gene: TRBV7-2
CDR3 length: 14
CDR3 DNA: TGTGCCAGCAGCCGCAGGACAGAACAAGAGACCCAGTACTTC
CDR3 protein: CASSRRTEQETQYF

clone size: few
J gene: TRBJ2-5
D gene: TRBD1
V gene: TRBV9
CDR3 length: 16
CDR3 DNA: TGTGCCAGCAGCGTGTACGCAACAGGGGGCAGCCAGACCCAGTACTTC
CDR3 protein: CASSVYATGGSQTQYF

clone size: -
J gene: TRBJ2-3
D gene: TRBD2
V gene: TRBV20-1
CDR3 length: 13
CDR3 DNA: TGCAGTCCGACTAGCGGTAGCACAGATACGCAGTATTTT
CDR3 protein: CSPTSGSTDTQYF

clone size: -
J gene: TRBJ2-1
D gene: TRBD2
V gene: TRBV12-3/TRBV12-4
CDR3 length: 15
CDR3 DNA: TGTGCCAGCAGGCTCTCTAGCGGCTCCTACAATGAGCAGTTCTTC
CDR3 protein: CASRLSSGSYNEQFF

clone size: -
J gene: TRBJ2-7
D gene: -
V gene: TRBV2
CDR3 length: 14
CDR3 DNA: TGTGCCAGCATAGACGGGGGGCTCGCCTACGAGCAGTACTTC
CDR3 protein: CASIDGGLAYEQYF

clone size: -
J gene: TRBJ2-1
D gene: -
V gene: TRBV7-2
CDR3 length: 17
CDR3 DNA: TGTGCCAGCAGCTTAGAGGGACCGCTAGTGCTGTACAATGAGCAGTTCTTC
CDR3 protein: CASSLEGPLVLYNEQFF

clone size: -
J gene: TRBJ1-5
D gene: -
V gene: TRBV6-1
CDR3 length: 15
CDR3 DNA: TGTGCCAGCAGTGTCGAGGACAGACCCAATCAGCCCCAGCATTTT
CDR3 protein: CASSVEDRPNQPQHF

clone size: few
J gene: TRBJ2-3
D gene: -
V gene: TRBV6-5
CDR3 length: 16
CDR3 DNA: TGTGCCAGCGGGTTTCGGACGGCGGTGAAAGCAGATACGCAGTATTTT
CDR3 protein: CASGFRTAVKADTQYF

clone size: -
J gene: TRBJ2-3
D gene: TRBD2
V gene: TRBV12-3/TRBV12-4
CDR3 length: 15
CDR3 DNA: TGTGCCAGCAGTTTGAACGGGGGGGCCGCAGATACGCAGTATTTT
CDR3 protein: CASSLNGGAADTQYF

clone size: -
J gene: TRBJ2-3
D gene: TRBD2
V gene: TRBV30
CDR3 length: 11
CDR3 DNA: TGTGCCTGGAGGAGCAACGGGGGGGCGTATTTT
CDR3 protein: CAWRSNGGAYF

clone size: -
J gene: TRBJ2-3
D gene: -
V gene: TRBV6-2/TRBV6-3
CDR3 length: 14
CDR3 DNA: TGTGCCAGCAGGTGGGGACTCTCCTTAGATACGCAGTATTTT
CDR3 protein: CASRWGLSLDTQYF

clone size: few
J gene: TRBJ2-3
D gene: TRBD1
V gene: TRBV12-3/TRBV12-4
CDR3 length: 15
CDR3 DNA: TGTGCCAGCAGACCGACAGGGGCAGTGGGAGATACGCAGTATTTT
CDR3 protein: CASRPTGAVGDTQYF

clone size: few
J gene: TRBJ1-2
D gene: TRBD1
V gene: TRBV29-1
CDR3 length: 13
CDR3 DNA: TGCAGCGTTCGGACAGGGCTAGGACGGGGCTACACCTTC
CDR3 protein: CSVRTGLGRGYTF

clone size: -
J gene: TRBJ2-7
D gene: -
V gene: TRBV7-9
CDR3 length: 14
CDR3 DNA: TGTGCCAGCAGCCAGGTGGTCGCGGGCTACGAGCAGTACTTC
CDR3 protein: CASSQVVAGYEQYF

clone size: -
J gene: TRBJ2-3
D gene: -
V gene: TRBV12-3/TRBV12-4
CDR3 length: 14
CDR3 DNA: TGTGCCAGCAGTCGATTAGAAAAGGCGGATACGCAGTATTTT
CDR3 protein: CASSRLEKADTQYF

clone size: few
J gene: TRBJ1-2
D gene: TRBD1
V gene: TRBV5-5
CDR3 length: 15
CDR3 DNA: TGTGCCAGCAGCCCTTACGAACAGGGGACCTATGGCTACACCTTC
CDR3 protein: CASSPYEQGTYGYTF

clone size: few
J gene: TRBJ1-5
D gene: -
V gene: TRBV20-1
CDR3 length: 16
CDR3 DNA: TGCAGTGCACGGCCGGGGGCCTTTTATAGCAATCAGCCCCAGCATTTT
CDR3 protein: CSARPGAFYSNQPQHF

clone size: -
J gene: TRBJ1-5
D gene: TRBD1
V gene: TRBV7-2
CDR3 length: 14
CDR3 DNA: TGTGCCAGCAGACCAACAGGGGCCGGTCAGCCCCAGCATTTT
CDR3 protein: CASRPTGAGQPQHF

clone size: -
J gene: TRBJ2-1
D gene: TRBD2
V gene: TRBV20-1
CDR3 length: 15
CDR3 DNA: TGCAGTGCTGGCCAGCTAGCGGGGGGGCCTGGTGAGCAGTTCTTC
CDR3 protein: CSAGQLAGGPGEQFF

clone size: -
J gene: TRBJ2-1
D gene: -
V gene: TRBV5-1
CDR3 length: 14
CDR3 DNA: TGCGCCAGCAGCTTGCGTCCCTCTAACAATGAGCAGTTCTTC
CDR3 protein: CASSLRPSNNEQFF

clone size: -
J gene: TRBJ1-2
D gene: -
V gene: TRBV29-1
CDR3 length: 14
CDR3 DNA: TGCAGCGCAAAAGGGGCAACGGAGGGACGTGGCTACACCTTC
CDR3 protein: CSAKGATEGRGYTF

clone size: -
J gene: TRBJ1-6
D gene: -
V gene: TRBV20-1
CDR3 length: 14
CDR3 DNA: TGCAGTGCTCCCCCGACAGGCGGAAGTTCACCCCTCCACTTT
CDR3 protein: CSAPPTGGSSPLHF